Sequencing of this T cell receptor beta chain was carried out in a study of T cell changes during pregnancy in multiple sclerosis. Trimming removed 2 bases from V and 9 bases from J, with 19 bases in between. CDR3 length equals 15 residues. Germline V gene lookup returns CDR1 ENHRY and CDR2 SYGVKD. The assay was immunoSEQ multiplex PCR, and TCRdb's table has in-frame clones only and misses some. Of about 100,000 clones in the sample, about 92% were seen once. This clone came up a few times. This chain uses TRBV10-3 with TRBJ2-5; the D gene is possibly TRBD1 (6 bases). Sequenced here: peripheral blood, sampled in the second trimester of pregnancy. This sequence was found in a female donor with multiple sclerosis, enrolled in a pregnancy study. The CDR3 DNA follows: TGTGCCATCAGTGAGGGACAGTCGACCGTTGAGCCCCAGTACTTC. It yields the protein CAISEGQSTVEPQYF.